Listed below are T cell receptor beta chains from one sample, sequenced in a study of cytomegalovirus exposure and HLA in healthy donors. Assay used: immunoSEQ multiplex PCR; TCRdb lists only in-frame clones, some missing. The sample yields around 97,000 clones, 79% seen once. Sequencing was performed on PBMCs. Every receptor here comes from a man in his fifties or sixties in good health and CMV-seropositive. CDR3s include the opening cysteine and the closing phenylalanine or tryptophan. The D gene is left open where the match is weak. The listing skips clone size in some rows; elsewhere it reads once, few, many or a size class.

d_call,j_call,v_call,clone_size,cdr3_nt,cdr3_aa
TRBD1,TRBJ2-3,TRBV29-1,.,TGCAGCGTTCCCGAGGGGGCATCGTCAGATACGCAGTATTTT,CSVPEGASSDTQYF
.,TRBJ1-4,TRBV5-1,.,TGCGCCAGCACCGAGACAGGCCCGGTCTCTAATGAAAAACTGTTTTTT,CASTETGPVSNEKLFF
.,TRBJ2-3,TRBV5-1,.,TGCGCCAGCAGCCCTAATCCGTACGGGACTCGTCCTAGCACAGATACGCAGTATTTT,CASSPNPYGTRPSTDTQYF
.,TRBJ2-4,TRBV5-6,.,TGTGCCAGCAGCCGCGGGGAGTCAAAAAACATTCAGTACTTC,CASSRGESKNIQYF
TRBD1,TRBJ2-1,TRBV7-9,.,TGTGCCAGCAGCTCGCGACCGGGACAGGGGTTCGGTGAGCAGTTCTTC,CASSSRPGQGFGEQFF
.,TRBJ1-3,TRBV9,few,TGTGCCAGCAGCGTACTCTCATATTGGGAGGACACCATATATTTT,CASSVLSYWEDTIYF
TRBD2,TRBJ2-4,TRBV7-9,.,TGTGCCAGCAGCGGGACTAGCGGGCCTAGGATTCAGTACTTC,CASSGTSGPRIQYF
TRBD1,TRBJ2-4,TRBV10-3,.,TGTGCCATCAGTGCCGACAGGGAAGGCATTCAGTACTTC,CAISADREGIQYF
TRBD1,TRBJ1-3,TRBV2,.,TGTGCCAGCAGTGAAGGCCGACAGGGGGATTTGAACACCATATATTTT,CASSEGRQGDLNTIYF
.,TRBJ1-3,TRBV10-3,.,TGTGCCATCACCCCCGGCAGGGAGGGTGGAAACACCATATATTTT,CAITPGREGGNTIYF
.,TRBJ2-1,TRBV9,.,TGTGCCAGCAGCCCTGTTGGAGGGAATGAGCAGTTCTTC,CASSPVGGNEQFF
TRBD1,TRBJ2-7,TRBV5-1,once,TGCGCCAGCAGCTTAGGGACAGGCTATTCCTACGAGCAGTACTTC,CASSLGTGYSYEQYF
TRBD2,TRBJ2-1,TRBV6-5,once,TGTGCCAGCGGGGGGGAGGAGTATGAGCAGTTCTTC,CASGGEEYEQFF
TRBD2,TRBJ2-5,TRBV5-1,.,TGCGCCAGCAGCTGGCGGGGGGACAACCTTGGGGGAGAGACCCAGTACTTC,CASSWRGDNLGGETQYF